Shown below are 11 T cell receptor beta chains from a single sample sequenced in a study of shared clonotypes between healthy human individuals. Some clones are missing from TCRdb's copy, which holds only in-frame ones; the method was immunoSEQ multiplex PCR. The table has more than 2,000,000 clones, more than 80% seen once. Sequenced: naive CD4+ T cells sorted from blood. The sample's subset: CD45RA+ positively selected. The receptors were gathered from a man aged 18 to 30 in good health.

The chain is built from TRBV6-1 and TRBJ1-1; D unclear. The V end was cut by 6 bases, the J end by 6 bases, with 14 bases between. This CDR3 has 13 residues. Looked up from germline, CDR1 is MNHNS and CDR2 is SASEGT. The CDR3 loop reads CASSLTYRAEAFF. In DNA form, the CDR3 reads TGTGCCAGCAGCCTAACTTACAGAGCTGAAGCTTTCTTT.

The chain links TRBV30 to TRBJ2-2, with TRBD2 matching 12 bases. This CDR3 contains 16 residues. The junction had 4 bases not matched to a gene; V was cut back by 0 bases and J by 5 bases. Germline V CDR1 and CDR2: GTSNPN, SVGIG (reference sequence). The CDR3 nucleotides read TGTGCCTGGAGTGTACGTCTAGCGGGAGGGACCGGGGAGCTGTTTTTT. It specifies CAWSVRLAGGTGELFF. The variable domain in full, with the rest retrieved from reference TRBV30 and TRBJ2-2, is SQTIHQWPATLVQPVGSPLSLECTVEGTSNPNLYWYRQAAGRGLQLLFYSVGIGQISSEVPQNLSASRPQDRQFILSSKKLLLSDSGFYLCAWSVRLAGGTGELFFGEGSRLTVL.

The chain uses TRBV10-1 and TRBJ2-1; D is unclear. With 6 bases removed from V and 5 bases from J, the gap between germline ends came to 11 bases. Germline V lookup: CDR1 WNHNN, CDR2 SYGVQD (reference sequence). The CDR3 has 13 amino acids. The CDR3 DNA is TGCGCCAGCAGAGGCAGGCGAGACAATGAGCAGTTCTTC. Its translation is CASRGRRDNEQFF.

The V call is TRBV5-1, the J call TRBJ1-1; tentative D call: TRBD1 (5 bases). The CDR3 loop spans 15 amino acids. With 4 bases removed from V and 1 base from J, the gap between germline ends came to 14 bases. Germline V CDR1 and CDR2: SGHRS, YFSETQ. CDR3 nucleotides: TGCGCCAGCAGCCTATTGGCAGGGACGAACACTGAAGCTTTCTTT. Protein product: CASSLLAGTNTEAFF.

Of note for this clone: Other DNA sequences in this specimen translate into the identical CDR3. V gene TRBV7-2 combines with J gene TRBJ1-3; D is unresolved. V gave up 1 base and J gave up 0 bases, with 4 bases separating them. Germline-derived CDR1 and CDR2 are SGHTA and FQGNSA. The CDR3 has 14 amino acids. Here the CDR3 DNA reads TGTGCCAGCAGCTTAGGCGGCTCTGGAAACACCATATATTTT. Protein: CASSLGGSGNTIYF.

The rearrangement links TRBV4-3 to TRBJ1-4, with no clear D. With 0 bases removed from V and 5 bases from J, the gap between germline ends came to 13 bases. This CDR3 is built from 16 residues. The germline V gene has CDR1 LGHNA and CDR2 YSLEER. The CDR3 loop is CASSQDSGRPNEKLFF. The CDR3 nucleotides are TGCGCCAGCAGCCAAGATAGTGGCAGGCCAAATGAAAAACTGTTTTTT.

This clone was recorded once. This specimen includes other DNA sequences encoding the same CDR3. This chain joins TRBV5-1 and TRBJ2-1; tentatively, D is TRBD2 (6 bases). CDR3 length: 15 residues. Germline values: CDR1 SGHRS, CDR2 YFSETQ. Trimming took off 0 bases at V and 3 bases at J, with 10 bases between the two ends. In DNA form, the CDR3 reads TGCGCCAGCAGCTTGGGGGTCGGGAGCTACAATGAGCAGTTCTTC. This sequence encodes CASSLGVGSYNEQFF.

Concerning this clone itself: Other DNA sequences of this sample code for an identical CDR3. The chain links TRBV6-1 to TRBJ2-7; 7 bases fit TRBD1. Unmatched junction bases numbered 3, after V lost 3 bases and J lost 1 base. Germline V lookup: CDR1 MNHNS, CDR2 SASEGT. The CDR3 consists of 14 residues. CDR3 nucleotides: TGTGCCAGCAGTGACCGACAGGGTTCCTACGAGCAGTACTTC. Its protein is CASSDRQGSYEQYF.

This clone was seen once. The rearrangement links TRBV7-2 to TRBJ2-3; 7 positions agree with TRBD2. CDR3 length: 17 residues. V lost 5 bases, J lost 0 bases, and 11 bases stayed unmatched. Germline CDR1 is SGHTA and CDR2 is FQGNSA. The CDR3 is CASSRRDSGPSTDTQYF. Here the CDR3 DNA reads TGTGCCAGCAGCCGCCGAGATAGCGGGCCTAGCACAGATACGCAGTATTTT.

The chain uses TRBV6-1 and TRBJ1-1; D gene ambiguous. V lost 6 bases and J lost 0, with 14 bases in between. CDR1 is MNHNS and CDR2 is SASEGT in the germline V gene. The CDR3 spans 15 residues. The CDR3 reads CASSELISMNTEAFF. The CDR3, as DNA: TGTGCCAGCAGCGAGTTGATCTCTATGAACACTGAAGCTTTCTTT.

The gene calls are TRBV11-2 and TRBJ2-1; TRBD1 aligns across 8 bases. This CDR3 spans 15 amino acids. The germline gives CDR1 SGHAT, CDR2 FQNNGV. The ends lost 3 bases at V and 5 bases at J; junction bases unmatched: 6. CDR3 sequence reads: CASSFGQGLDNEQFF. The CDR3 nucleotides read TGTGCCAGCAGCTTCGGACAGGGTCTGGACAATGAGCAGTTCTTC.